Listed here is a single T cell receptor (beta chain). Measured with immunoSEQ multiplex PCR; TCRdb has only the in-frame clones, and not every one. The data hold roughly 88,000 clones, with 87% observed a single time. J was trimmed by 5 bases and V by 5 bases; bases with no gene match: 4. The germline CDR1 and CDR2 sequences are LGHDT and YNNKEL (reference sequence). The length of the CDR3 is 14 residues. In Seattle, patients joined the study during active infection and were tracked longitudinally. The data stem from a study of blood T cell repertoires in COVID-19. What was sequenced was peripheral blood. V gene TRBV3-1 (or the pseudogene TRBV3-2) combines with J gene TRBJ1-5, with 9 bases fitting TRBD1. The source is a woman between 55 and 75 years old with COVID-19, enrolled during active disease. CDR3 sequence (DNA): TGTGCCAGCAGCTGGGACAGGGTCGATCAGCCCCAGCATTTT. Translated, it gives CASSWDRVDQPQHF.